This T cell receptor beta chain is from a study of T cell responses to AZD1222 COVID-19 vaccine. Only in-frame clones appear in the TCRdb table, and some are missing; sequencing was by immunoSEQ multiplex PCR. The sample includes roughly 180,000 clones, about nine tenths of them seen just once. Looked up from germline, CDR1 is SGHDN and CDR2 is FVKESK. This CDR3 is built from 16 residues. V was clipped by 1 base and J by 1 base, with 14 bases between them. This clone occurred many times. Antigen: not known. Study findings and constraints: Repertoires in all cases were sampled only once the peak T cell response had passed. Nearly half of the spike-specific TCRs reportedly recognize variant regions that carry no mutations.

This sample comprised peripheral blood, obtained 28 days after the second AZD1222 dose. This TCR was recovered from an adult who received the AZD1222 COVID-19 vaccine. The chain carries TRBV14 and TRBJ2-7; no reliable D call. In nucleotides, the CDR3 is TGTGCCAGCAGCCAAGTAGAGTCTCCCCGATCCTACGAGCAGTACTTC. This translates into CASSQVESPRSYEQYF.